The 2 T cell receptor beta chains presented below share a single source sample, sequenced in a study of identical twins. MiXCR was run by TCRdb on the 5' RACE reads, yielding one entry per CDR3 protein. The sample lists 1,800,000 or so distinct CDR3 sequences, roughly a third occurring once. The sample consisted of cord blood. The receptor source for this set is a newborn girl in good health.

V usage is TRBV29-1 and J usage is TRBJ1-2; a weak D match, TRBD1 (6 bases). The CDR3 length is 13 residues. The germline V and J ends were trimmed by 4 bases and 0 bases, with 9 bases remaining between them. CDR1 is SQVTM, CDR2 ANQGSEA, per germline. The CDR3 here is CSVGGRTNYGYTF. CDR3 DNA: TGCAGCGTTGGGGGGCGGACTAACTATGGCTACACCTTC.

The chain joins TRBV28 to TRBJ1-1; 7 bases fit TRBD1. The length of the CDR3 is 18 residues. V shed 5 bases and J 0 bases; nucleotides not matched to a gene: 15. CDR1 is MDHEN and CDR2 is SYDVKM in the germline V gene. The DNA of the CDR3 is TGTGCCAGCAGTCCCTCTGGGGGGGACAGCGTGATGAACACTGAAGCTTTCTTT. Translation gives CASSPSGGDSVMNTEAFF.